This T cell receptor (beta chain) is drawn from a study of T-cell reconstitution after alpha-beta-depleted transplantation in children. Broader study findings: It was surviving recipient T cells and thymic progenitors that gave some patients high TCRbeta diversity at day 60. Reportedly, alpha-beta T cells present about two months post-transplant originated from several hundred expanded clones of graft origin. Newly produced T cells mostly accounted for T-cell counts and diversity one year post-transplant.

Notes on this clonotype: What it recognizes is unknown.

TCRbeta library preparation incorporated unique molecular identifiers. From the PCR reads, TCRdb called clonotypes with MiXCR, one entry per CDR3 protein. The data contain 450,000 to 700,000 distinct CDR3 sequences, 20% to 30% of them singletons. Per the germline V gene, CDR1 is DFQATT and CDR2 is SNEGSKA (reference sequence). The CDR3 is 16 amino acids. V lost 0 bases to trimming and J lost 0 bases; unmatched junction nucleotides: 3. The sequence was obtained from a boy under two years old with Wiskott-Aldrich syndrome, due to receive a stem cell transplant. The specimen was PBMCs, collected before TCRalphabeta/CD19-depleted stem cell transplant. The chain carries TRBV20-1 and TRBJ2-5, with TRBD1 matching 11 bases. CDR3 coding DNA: TGCAGTGCTAGAGATGGGACAGGGGGGTACCAAGAGACCCAGTACTTC. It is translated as CSARDGTGGYQETQYF.